Below, 5 T cell receptor beta chains from the same sample are listed, as sequenced in a study of blood T cell repertoires in COVID-19. Measured with immunoSEQ multiplex PCR; TCRdb has only the in-frame clones, and not every one. The sample holds about 100,000 clones, 80% to 90% seen once. The sequencing input was peripheral blood. These receptors were collected from a man aged 80 or over with COVID-19, enrolled during active disease.

This clone was found once. The V gene is TRBV21-1, the J gene TRBJ1-3; TRBD1 is the table's D call, not checked against the DNA. TRBV21-1 is assigned pseudogene status. The CDR3 is 16 residues long. CDR3 DNA: TGTGCCAGCAGCAGGGGGCAGGGGGCGAAAGGAAACACCATATATTTT. This translates into CASSRGQGAKGNTIYF.

The gene calls are TRBV15 and TRBJ2-7; 8 bases are shared with TRBD1. The CDR3 consists of 14 residues. CDR1 is LNHNV, CDR2 YYDKDF, per germline (reference sequence). J lost 0 bases, V lost 5 bases, and 3 bases had no gene match. CDR3 nucleotides: TGTGCCACCAGCCGGACAGGGAGCTCCTACGAGCAGTACTTC. Protein sequence: CATSRTGSSYEQYF.

The J gene is TRBJ1-6, the V gene TRBV18; 7 nucleotides line up with TRBD1. Per the germline V gene, CDR1 is KGHSH and CDR2 is LQKENI. The CDR3 has 16 residues. V trimming: 3 bases; J trimming: 4 bases; junction bases outside the gene matches: 6. CDR3 coding DNA: TGTGCCAGCTCACCTCTGGACAGGTCTTATAATTCACCCCTCCACTTT. Translating gives CASSPLDRSYNSPLHF.

The V call is TRBV19, the J call TRBJ1-5; 8 bases map to TRBD1. The trim removed 5 bases at V and 2 bases at J, leaving 5 bases unmatched. The V gene's germline CDR1 is LNHDA and CDR2 SQIVND (reference sequence). CDR3 length: 15 amino acids. CDR3 amino acids: CASSLTGQGNQPQHF. The CDR3 DNA reads as TGTGCCAGTAGTTTGACGGGACAGGGCAATCAGCCCCAGCATTTT.

This clone was found a few times. The rearrangement links TRBV7-2 to TRBJ2-7; 10 bases match TRBD2. The CDR3 has 16 amino acids. Trimming cost V 1 base and J 4 bases; bases outside gene matches: 7. From germline, CDR1 is SGHTA and CDR2 FQGNSA. The CDR3 nucleotides are TGTGCCAGCAGCTTAGATAGCGGGGGGACAAATTACGAGCAGTACTTC. Translating gives CASSLDSGGTNYEQYF.